The source of this TCR beta chain is a study of blood T cell repertoires in COVID-19. Study information: COVID-19 samples from acute and convalescent phases originated in the United States, Italy and Spain. T cells, B-cell-depleted T cells, or PBMCs provided the cDNA or gDNA that served as material.

Methods used by the authors: The authors estimated nucleated cell counts from reference gene primer amplification. Libraries were prepared by immunoSEQ multiplex PCR; TCRdb keeps only in-frame clonotypes and omits some of them. D and trimming were read from the DNA, whereas the V and J calls and clone size are those reported in that table. Among around 60,000 clones, around nine tenths were seen once, and the ten largest hold roughly 3.9%. This clone showed up just once. Germline V CDR1 and CDR2: SEHNR, FQNEAQ (reference sequence). The CDR3 totals 15 residues. The V and J ends lost 7 bases and 0 bases, in that order; junction bases with no gene match: 7.

This chain connects TRBV7-9 to TRBJ2-7; 9 nucleotides agree with TRBD1. Sequencing was done on a sample of peripheral blood. The TCR sequence derives from a man aged 65 to 79 with acute or convalescent COVID-19. The CDR3 DNA follows: TGTGCCAGCATCCTTACGGGACAGGGCTCCTACGAGCAGTACTTC. The encoded protein is CASILTGQGSYEQYF.